These 19 T cell receptor beta chains were all obtained from the same sample, sequenced in a study of T cells in Graves' hyperthyroidism and ophthalmopathy. The investigators amplified TCR beta CDR3 regions from RNA transcripts. A set of HTBI primers served as the primers for a first-round RT-PCR of the TCR CDR3. TCRdb redid the calling of the multiplex PCR reads with MiXCR, one entry per CDR3 protein. The sample comprises approximately 610,000 distinct CDR3 sequences, over 15% of which are singletons, and about 18% rests with the top ten. The sample was blood. The receptor set was obtained from a woman between 18 and 29 years old with Graves' hyperthyroidism.

V and J are TRBV25-1 and TRBJ1-2; D may be TRBD1 (6 bases). The germline V gene has CDR1 MGHDK and CDR2 SYGVNS. This CDR3 has 16 residues. With 3 bases removed from V and 7 bases from J, the gap between germline ends came to 21 bases. The CDR3 reads CASSDPVMKGGFGYTF. The CDR3 nucleotides read TGTGCCAGCAGTGATCCCGTGATGAAGGGGGGCTTTGGCTACACCTTC.

This clonotype was counted between two and nine times. CDR3 DNA sequence: TGTGCCAGCAGTAACCGGCCTTGGGTTTACAATGAGCAGTTCTTC. This translates into CASSNRPWVYNEQFF. The rearrangement links TRBV6-5 to TRBJ2-1; D call uncertain. Germline CDR1 reads MNHEY; CDR2 reads SVGAGI. V was pared by 5 bases and J by 4 bases, with 15 bases between. The CDR3 totals 15 residues.

This clonotype was observed many times. V gene TRBV3-1 combines with J gene TRBJ2-1; 9 bases align to TRBD2. Per the germline V gene, CDR1 is LGHDT and CDR2 is YNNKEL (reference sequence). Trimming took 2 bases from V and 6 from J; bases not matched to a gene: 2. CDR3 length equals 14 residues. The CDR3 reads CASSQLAGTNEQFF. The CDR3 DNA is TGTGCCAGCAGCCAACTAGCGGGGACCAATGAGCAGTTCTTC.

About this clonotype: Possible read error: a much larger clone is one base away. This chain links TRBV20-1 with TRBJ2-3, with a weak D call TRBD2 (7 bases). The V gene's germline CDR1 is DFQATT and CDR2 SNEGSKA (reference sequence). This CDR3 is 15 amino acids long. CDR3 loop: CSARAPRGRTDRQYF. In DNA form, the CDR3 reads TGCAGTGCTAGAGCACCGCGGGGGAGGACAGATAGGCAGTATTTT.

This clonotype was found many times. V is TRBV7-8 and J is TRBJ1-1; D call uncertain. Germline CDR1 is SGHVS and CDR2 is FQNEAQ. The CDR3 contains 11 residues. Trimming removed 4 bases at V and 3 bases at J, with 3 bases between. The CDR3 spells CASSSYTEAFF. CDR3 nucleotide sequence: TGTGCCAGCAGCTCGTACACTGAAGCTTTCTTT.

This chain links TRBV5-1 with TRBJ2-2; TRBD2 might be the D (6 bases). With 6 bases removed from V and 5 bases from J, the gap between germline ends came to 14 bases. Germline CDR1 and CDR2: SGHRS and YFSETQ. The CDR3 sequence is 14 residues long. CDR3 coding DNA: TGCGCCAGCAATCGGGAGTTTGGGACCGGGGAGCTGTTTTTT. It specifies CASNREFGTGELFF.

This clonotype was counted ten times or more. The rearrangement links TRBV5-1 to TRBJ1-5, with no clear D. Per the germline V gene, CDR1 is SGHRS and CDR2 is YFSETQ. Between the trimmed V and J ends, which lost 0 bases and 6 bases, there was a span of 7 bases. The CDR3 contains 13 residues. This CDR3 is CASSLGVSQPQHF. DNA of the CDR3: TGCGCCAGCAGCTTGGGAGTCTCTCAGCCCCAGCATTTT.

This clonotype was seen ten or more times. The chain combines TRBV7-9 with TRBJ1-4; TRBD1 is a possible D gene (5 bases). Germline V gene lookup returns CDR1 SEHNR and CDR2 FQNEAQ (reference sequence). V was trimmed by 7 bases and J by 7 bases, leaving 16 bases between them. This CDR3 comprises 14 residues. The CDR3 region has the DNA TGTGCCAGCACCACCGTTGGGGCCATTGAAAAACTGTTTTTT. As protein: CASTTVGAIEKLFF.

This clonotype was found many times. This chain connects TRBV25-1 to TRBJ1-5, with a possible D match to TRBD1 (5 bases). The V gene's germline CDR1 is MGHDK and CDR2 SYGVNS. There are 19 residues in the CDR3. V was cut by 3 bases and J by 0 bases, with 21 bases left in between. The CDR3 spells CASSDSGDETYYSNQPQHF. The CDR3 DNA is TGTGCCAGCAGTGATTCGGGGGACGAGACCTACTATAGCAATCAGCCCCAGCATTTT.

In its sample, this clonotype was seen many times. The chain couples TRBV2 to TRBJ1-6; perhaps TRBD1 as D (5 bases). This CDR3 contains 13 residues. From germline, CDR1 is SNHLY and CDR2 FYNNEI. V lost 6 bases and J 8 bases, leaving 11 bases between the germline ends. Here the CDR3 DNA reads TGTGCCAGCAGCCAGAGGGGAGATTCACCCCTCCACTTT. Its translation: CASSQRGDSPLHF. The full variable domain, rest sourced from reference TRBV2 and TRBJ1-6, is EPEVTQTPSHQVTQMGQEVILRCVPISNHLYFYWYRQILGQKVEFLVSFYNNEISEKSEIFDDQFSVERPDGSNFTLKIRSTKLEDSAMYFCASSQRGDSPLHFGNGTRLTVT.

This clonotype was picked up a small number of times. This chain uses TRBV6-2 or TRBV6-3 with TRBJ2-5, with no clear D. CDR3 size: 11 residues. Germline V gene lookup returns CDR1 MNHEY and CDR2 SVGEGT. V gave up 2 bases and J gave up 4 bases, with 2 bases separating them. The CDR3 spells CASSYAETQYF. CDR3 sequence (DNA): TGTGCCAGCAGTTACGCAGAGACCCAGTACTTC.

V gene TRBV12-3 or TRBV12-4 combines with J gene TRBJ1-3; TRBD1 is a possible D gene (5 bases). The CDR3 has 15 residues. V dropped 0 bases and J dropped 1 base, with 7 bases sitting between them. The CDR3 DNA sequence: TGTGCCAGCAGTTTAGCGGGGCCTTCTGGAAACACCATATATTTT. Protein: CASSLAGPSGNTIYF.

This clonotype showed up many times. The J gene is TRBJ1-5, the V gene TRBV6-1; no clear D gene. The germline V gene encodes CDR1 MNHNS and CDR2 SASEGT. V was pared by 2 bases and J by 0 bases, with 11 bases between. This CDR3 is 16 amino acids long. The CDR3 protein is CASSERVQVSNQPQHF. CDR3 nucleotides: TGTGCCAGCAGTGAAAGGGTGCAGGTTAGCAATCAGCCCCAGCATTTT.

This clonotype was counted ten times or more. The CDR3 DNA reads as TGTGCCAGCAGCTTAGACGCTAGCCGAGGCTACGAGCAGTACTTC. It encodes CASSLDASRGYEQYF. The chain carries TRBV7-2 and TRBJ2-7; D possibly corresponds to TRBD2 (5 bases). Germline V CDR1 and CDR2: SGHTA, FQGNSA. Trimming stripped 1 base from V and 3 bases from J, with 13 bases between. The CDR3 extends over 15 amino acids.

This clonotype was counted a few times. The CDR3 loop reads CSARTANYGYTF. The CDR3 DNA sequence: TGCAGTGCTAGGACAGCTAACTATGGCTACACCTTC. The chain has TRBV20-1 and TRBJ1-2, with TRBD1 as a possible D gene (5 bases). Germline CDR1 DFQATT, CDR2 SNEGSKA (reference sequence). Trimming stripped 3 bases from V and 0 bases from J, with 5 bases between. The CDR3 has 12 residues.

J is TRBJ1-1 and V is TRBV19; 8 bases line up with TRBD1. CDR3 size: 15 residues. CDR1 LNHDA and CDR2 SQIVND come from the germline V gene (reference sequence). After removal of 5 bases from V and 6 bases from J, the junction contained 11 bases not matched to a gene. The chain's CDR3 is CASSPYRGMLAEAFF. CDR3 DNA sequence: TGTGCCAGTAGTCCCTACAGGGGGATGCTGGCTGAAGCTTTCTTT.

Turning to this clonotype: This may be a read error, as it is one base from a much larger clone. CDR3 nucleotide sequence: TGTGCCGCGGCAGGGGTGGGGAACACTGAAGCTTTCTTT. This codes for CAAAGVGNTEAFF. J is TRBJ1-1 and V is TRBV10-3; tentatively, D is TRBD1 (6 bases). Germline CDR1 and CDR2: ENHRY and SYGVKD. The CDR3 length is 13 residues. Trimming removed 11 bases from V and 1 base from J, with 14 bases in between.

V and J are TRBV5-7 and TRBJ2-2; D is unclear. TRBV5-7 is an ORF for which the function is uncertain. This CDR3 is 18 amino acids long. The V and J ends lost 0 bases and 1 base respectively, with 16 bases between them. This CDR3 reads CASSLAAEKYVNTGELFF. CDR3 DNA sequence: TGTGCCAGCAGCTTGGCGGCAGAGAAATATGTGAACACCGGGGAGCTGTTTTTT.

In its sample, this clonotype was seen many times. The chain combines TRBV27 with TRBJ1-6; the D is unclear. V lost 8 bases to trimming and J lost 2 bases, with 10 bases between them. The CDR3 loop spans 14 amino acids. The germline gives CDR1 MNHEY, CDR2 SMNVEV (reference sequence). The CDR3 is CASGLGTYNSPLHF. Here the CDR3 DNA reads TGTGCCAGCGGCTTGGGAACCTATAATTCACCCCTCCACTTT.